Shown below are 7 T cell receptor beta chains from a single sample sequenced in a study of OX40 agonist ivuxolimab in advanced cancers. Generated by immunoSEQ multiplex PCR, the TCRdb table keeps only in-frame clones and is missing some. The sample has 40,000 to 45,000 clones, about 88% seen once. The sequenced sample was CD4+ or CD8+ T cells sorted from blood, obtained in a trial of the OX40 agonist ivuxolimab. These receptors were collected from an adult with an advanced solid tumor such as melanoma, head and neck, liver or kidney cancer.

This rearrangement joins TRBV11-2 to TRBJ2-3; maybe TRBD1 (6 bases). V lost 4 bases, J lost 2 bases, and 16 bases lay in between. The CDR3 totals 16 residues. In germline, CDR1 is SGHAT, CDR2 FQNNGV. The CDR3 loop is CASSYYREPSTDTQYF. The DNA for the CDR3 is TGTGCCAGCAGCTACTACAGGGAACCCTCCACAGATACGCAGTATTTT.

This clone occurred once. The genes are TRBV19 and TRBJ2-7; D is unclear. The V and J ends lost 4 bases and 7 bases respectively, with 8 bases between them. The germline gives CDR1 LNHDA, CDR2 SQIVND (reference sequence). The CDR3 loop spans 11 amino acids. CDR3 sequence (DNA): TGTGCCAGTAGTAACCTGGGGGAGCAGTACTTC. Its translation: CASSNLGEQYF.

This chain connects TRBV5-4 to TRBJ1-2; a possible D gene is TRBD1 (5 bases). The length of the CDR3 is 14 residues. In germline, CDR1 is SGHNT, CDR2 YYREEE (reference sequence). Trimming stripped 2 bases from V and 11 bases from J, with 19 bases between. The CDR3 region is CASSFGGAILKYTF. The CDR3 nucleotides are TGTGCCAGCAGCTTTGGTGGGGCGATCCTTAAATACACCTTC.

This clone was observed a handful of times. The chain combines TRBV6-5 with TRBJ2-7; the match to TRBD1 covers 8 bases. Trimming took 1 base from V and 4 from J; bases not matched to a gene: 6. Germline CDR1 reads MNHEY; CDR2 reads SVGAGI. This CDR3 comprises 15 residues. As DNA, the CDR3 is TGTGCCAGCAGTTACTGGCAACAGGGGGAGTACGAGCAGTACTTC. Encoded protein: CASSYWQQGEYEQYF.

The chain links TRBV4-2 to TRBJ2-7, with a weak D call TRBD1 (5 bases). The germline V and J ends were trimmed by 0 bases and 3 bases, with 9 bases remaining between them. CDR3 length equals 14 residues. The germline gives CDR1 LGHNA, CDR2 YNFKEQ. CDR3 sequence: CASSQDSQGYEQYF. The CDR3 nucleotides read TGTGCCAGCAGCCAAGATAGTCAGGGCTACGAGCAGTACTTC.

CDR3 in DNA: TGCGCCAGCAGCCCTAAGCTGTCCTACGAGCAGTACTTC. This sequence encodes CASSPKLSYEQYF. The chain is built from TRBV4-3 and TRBJ2-7; D unclear. Germline loops: CDR1 LGHNA, CDR2 YSLEER. Trimming cost V 4 bases and J 1 base, with 8 bases left between them. This CDR3 region has 13 residues.

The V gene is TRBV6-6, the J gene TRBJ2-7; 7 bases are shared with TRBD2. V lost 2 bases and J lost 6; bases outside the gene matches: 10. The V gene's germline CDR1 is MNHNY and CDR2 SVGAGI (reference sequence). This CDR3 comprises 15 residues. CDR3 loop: CASSYGEGALAEQYF. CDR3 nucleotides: TGTGCCAGCAGTTACGGGGAGGGAGCACTCGCCGAGCAGTACTTC.